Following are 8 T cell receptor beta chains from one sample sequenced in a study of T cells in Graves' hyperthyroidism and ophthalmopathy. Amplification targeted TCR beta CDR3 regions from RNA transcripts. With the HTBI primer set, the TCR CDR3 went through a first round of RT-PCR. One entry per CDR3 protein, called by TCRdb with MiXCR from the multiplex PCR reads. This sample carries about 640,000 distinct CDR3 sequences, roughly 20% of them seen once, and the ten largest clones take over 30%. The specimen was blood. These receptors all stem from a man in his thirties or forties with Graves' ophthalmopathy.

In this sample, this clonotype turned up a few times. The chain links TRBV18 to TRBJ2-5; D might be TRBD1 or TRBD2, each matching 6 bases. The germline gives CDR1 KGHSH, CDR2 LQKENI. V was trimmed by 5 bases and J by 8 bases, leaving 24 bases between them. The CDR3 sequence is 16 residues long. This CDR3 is CASSTENSGRGKTQYF. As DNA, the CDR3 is TGTGCCAGCTCAACAGAAAATAGCGGAAGGGGGAAAACCCAGTACTTC. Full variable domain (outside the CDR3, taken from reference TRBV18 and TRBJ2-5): NAGVMQNPRHLVRRRGQEARLRCSPMKGHSHVYWYRQLPEEGLKFMVYLQKENIIDESGMPKERFSAEFPKEGPSILRIQQVVRGDSAAYFCASSTENSGRGKTQYFGPGTRLLVL.

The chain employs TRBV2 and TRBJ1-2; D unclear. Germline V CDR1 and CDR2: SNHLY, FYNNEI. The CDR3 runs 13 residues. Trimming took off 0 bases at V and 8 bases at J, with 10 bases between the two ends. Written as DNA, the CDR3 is TGTGCCAGCAGTGAAGCTGAGGGAAGAGGCTACACCTTC. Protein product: CASSEAEGRGYTF.

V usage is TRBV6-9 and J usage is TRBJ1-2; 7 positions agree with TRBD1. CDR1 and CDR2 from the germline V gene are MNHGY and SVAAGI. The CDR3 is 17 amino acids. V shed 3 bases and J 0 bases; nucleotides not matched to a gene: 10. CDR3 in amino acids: CASSYATGTETNYGYTF. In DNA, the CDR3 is TGTGCCAGCAGTTACGCCACCGGGACAGAAACTAACTATGGCTACACCTTC.

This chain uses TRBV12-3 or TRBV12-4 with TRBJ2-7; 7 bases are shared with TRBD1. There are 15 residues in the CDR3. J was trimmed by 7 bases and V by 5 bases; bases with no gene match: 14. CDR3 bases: TGTGCCAGCAGTCCCCCCCCGGACAGGCCCTGGGAGCAGTACTTC. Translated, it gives CASSPPPDRPWEQYF.

In DNA form, the CDR3 reads TGTGCCAGCAGACACCTAAACTACGAGCAGTACTTC. This sequence encodes CASRHLNYEQYF. The gene calls are TRBV6-2 or TRBV6-3 and TRBJ2-7; D remains unclear. This CDR3 has 12 amino acids. Germline V gene sequence: CDR1 MNHEY, CDR2 SVGEGT. Trimming left V 6 bases short and J 3 bases short, with 9 bases between.

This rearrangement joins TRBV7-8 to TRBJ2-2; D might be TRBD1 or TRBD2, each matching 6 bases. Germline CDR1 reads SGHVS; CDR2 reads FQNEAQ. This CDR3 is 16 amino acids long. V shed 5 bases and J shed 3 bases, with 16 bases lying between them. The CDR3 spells CASSPRLGGDTGELFF. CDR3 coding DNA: TGTGCCAGCAGCCCGAGACTAGGGGGTGACACCGGGGAGCTGTTTTTT.

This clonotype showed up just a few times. The DNA for the CDR3 is TGTGCCAGCAGCCCCTCAACGGGCCGGGACTCTTACAATGAGCAGTTCTTC. This sequence encodes CASSPSTGRDSYNEQFF. The chain has TRBV3-1 and TRBJ2-1; the D gene is possibly TRBD2 (6 bases). The CDR3 runs 17 residues. The germline gives CDR1 LGHDT, CDR2 YNNKEL (reference sequence). Trimming stripped 4 bases from V and 4 bases from J, with 20 bases between.

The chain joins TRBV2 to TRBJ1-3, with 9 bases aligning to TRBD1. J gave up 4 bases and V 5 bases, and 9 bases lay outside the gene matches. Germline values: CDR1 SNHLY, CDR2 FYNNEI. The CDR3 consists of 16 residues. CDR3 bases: TGTGCCAGCAGTCTAGAGCGGACAGGGGAAGGAAACACCATATATTTT. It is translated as CASSLERTGEGNTIYF. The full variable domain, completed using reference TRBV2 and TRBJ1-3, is EPEVTQTPSHQVTQMGQEVILRCVPISNHLYFYWYRQILGQKVEFLVSFYNNEISEKSEIFDDQFSVERPDGSNFTLKIRSTKLEDSAMYFCASSLERTGEGNTIYFGEGSWLTVV.